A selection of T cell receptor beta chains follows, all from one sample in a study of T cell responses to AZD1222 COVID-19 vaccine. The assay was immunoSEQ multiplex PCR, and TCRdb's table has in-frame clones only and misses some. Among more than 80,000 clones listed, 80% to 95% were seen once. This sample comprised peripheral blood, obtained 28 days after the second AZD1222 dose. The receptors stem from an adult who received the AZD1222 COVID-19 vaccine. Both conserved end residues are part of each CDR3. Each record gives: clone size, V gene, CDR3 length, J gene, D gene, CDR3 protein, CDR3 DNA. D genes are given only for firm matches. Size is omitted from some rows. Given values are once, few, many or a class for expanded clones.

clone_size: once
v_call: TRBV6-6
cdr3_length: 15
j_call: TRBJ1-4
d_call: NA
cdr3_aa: CASSYSGGVWEKLFF
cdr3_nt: TGTGCCAGCAGTTACTCTGGGGGGGTGTGGGAAAAACTGTTTTTT

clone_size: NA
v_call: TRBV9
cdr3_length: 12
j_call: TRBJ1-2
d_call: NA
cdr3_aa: CASSVGATPYTF
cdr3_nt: TGTGCCAGCAGCGTAGGGGCTACCCCCTACACCTTC

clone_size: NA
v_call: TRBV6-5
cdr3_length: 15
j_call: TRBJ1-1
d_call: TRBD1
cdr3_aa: CASSYGTGVSTEAFF
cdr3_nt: TGTGCCAGCAGTTACGGGACAGGGGTATCCACTGAAGCTTTCTTT

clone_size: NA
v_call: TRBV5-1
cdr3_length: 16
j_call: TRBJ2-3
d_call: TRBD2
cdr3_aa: CASMDGGLADTDTQYF
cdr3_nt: TGCGCCAGCATGGATGGAGGACTAGCGGACACAGATACGCAGTATTTT

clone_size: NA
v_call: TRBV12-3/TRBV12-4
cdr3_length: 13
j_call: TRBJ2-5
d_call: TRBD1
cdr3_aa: CASSDRGVETQYF
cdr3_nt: TGTGCCAGCAGTGACAGGGGAGTGGAGACCCAGTACTTC

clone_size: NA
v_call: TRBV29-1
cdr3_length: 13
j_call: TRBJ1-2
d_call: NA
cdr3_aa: CSAEAGVTYGYTF
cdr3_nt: TGCAGCGCGGAGGCAGGGGTTACCTATGGCTACACCTTC

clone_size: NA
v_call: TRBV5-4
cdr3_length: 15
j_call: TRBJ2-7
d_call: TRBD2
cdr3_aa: CASSAGLAGYYEQYF
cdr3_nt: TGTGCCAGCAGCGCCGGACTAGCGGGGTACTACGAGCAGTACTTC

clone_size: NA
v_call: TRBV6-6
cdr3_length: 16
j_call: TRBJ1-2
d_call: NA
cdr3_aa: CASSSFGQADNYGYTF
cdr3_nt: TGTGCCAGCAGTTCTTTCGGGCAGGCGGATAACTATGGCTACACCTTC

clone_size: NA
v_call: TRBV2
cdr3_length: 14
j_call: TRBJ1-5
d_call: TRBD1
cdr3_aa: CASSRGQPNQPQHF
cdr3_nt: TGTGCCAGCAGTCGGGGACAGCCCAATCAGCCCCAGCATTTT

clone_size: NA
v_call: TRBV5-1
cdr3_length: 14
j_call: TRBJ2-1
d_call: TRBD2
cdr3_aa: CASNERGAHNEQFF
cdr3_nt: TGCGCCAGCAACGAGCGGGGGGCCCACAATGAGCAGTTCTTC

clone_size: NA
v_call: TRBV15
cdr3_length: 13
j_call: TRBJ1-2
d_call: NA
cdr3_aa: CATSRVGGMGYTF
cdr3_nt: TGTGCCACCAGCAGAGTAGGAGGGATGGGCTACACCTTC

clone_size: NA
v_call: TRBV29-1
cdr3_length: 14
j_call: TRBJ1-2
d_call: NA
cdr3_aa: CSVEVSGRPDGYTF
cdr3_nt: TGCAGCGTTGAAGTGAGTGGTAGGCCGGATGGCTACACCTTC

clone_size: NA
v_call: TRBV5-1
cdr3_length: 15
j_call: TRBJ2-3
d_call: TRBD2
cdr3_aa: CASSLAGTSRDTQYF
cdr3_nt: TGCGCCAGCAGCTTGGCCGGGACTAGCAGAGATACGCAGTATTTT

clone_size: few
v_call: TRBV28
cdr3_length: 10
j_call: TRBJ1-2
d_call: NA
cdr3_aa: CASYQGGYTF
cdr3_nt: TGTGCCAGCTACCAGGGGGGCTACACCTTC

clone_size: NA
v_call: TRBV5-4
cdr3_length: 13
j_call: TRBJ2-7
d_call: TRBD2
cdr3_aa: CASTRGGSYEQYF
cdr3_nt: TGTGCCAGCACCCGGGGGGGGTCCTACGAGCAGTACTTC

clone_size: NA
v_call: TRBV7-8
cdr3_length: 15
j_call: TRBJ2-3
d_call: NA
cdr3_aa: CASSLGGAFTDTQYF
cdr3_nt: TGTGCCAGCAGCTTAGGGGGTGCTTTCACAGATACGCAGTATTTT

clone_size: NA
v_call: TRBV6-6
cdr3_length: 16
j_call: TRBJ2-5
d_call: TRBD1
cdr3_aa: CASSSPDRGGSETQYF
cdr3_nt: TGTGCCAGCAGTAGCCCCGACAGGGGAGGTTCGGAGACCCAGTACTTC

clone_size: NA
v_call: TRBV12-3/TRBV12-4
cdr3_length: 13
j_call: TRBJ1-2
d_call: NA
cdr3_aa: CASSPSSSYGYTF
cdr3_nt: TGTGCCAGCAGTCCGAGCTCTAGCTATGGCTACACCTTC

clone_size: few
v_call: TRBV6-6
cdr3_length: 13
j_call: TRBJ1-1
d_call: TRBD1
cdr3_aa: CASSPFLGGAAFF
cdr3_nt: TGTGCCAGCAGCCCATTTTTAGGGGGCGCGGCTTTCTTT

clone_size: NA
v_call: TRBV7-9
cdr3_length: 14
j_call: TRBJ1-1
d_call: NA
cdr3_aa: CASSLRGANTEAFF
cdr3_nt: TGTGCCAGCAGCCTTAGAGGGGCGAACACTGAAGCTTTCTTT

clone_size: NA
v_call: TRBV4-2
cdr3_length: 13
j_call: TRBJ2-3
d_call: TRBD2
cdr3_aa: CASSQREGDTQYF
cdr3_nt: TGTGCCAGCAGCCAACGGGAGGGAGATACGCAGTATTTT

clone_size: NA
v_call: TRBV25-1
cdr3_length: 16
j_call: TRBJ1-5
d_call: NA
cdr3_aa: CASSEYLGEGGQPQHF
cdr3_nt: TGTGCCAGCAGTGAATATTTAGGCGAGGGTGGTCAGCCCCAGCATTTT

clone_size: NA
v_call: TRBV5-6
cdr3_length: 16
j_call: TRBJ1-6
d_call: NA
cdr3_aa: CASSSPPWGLDSPLHF
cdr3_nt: TGTGCCAGCAGCTCTCCCCCGTGGGGGTTGGATTCACCCCTCCACTTT

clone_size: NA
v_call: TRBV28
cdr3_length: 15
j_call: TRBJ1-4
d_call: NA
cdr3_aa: CASSLEAGPNEKLFF
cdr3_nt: TGTGCCAGCAGTTTAGAGGCAGGGCCTAATGAAAAACTGTTTTTT

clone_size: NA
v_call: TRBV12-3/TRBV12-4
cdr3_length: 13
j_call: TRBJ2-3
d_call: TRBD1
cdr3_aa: CASRRQGVDTQYF
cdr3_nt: TGTGCCAGCAGGAGACAGGGGGTAGATACGCAGTATTTT

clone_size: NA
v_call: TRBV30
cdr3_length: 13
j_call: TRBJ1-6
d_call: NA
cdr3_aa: CAWGQIGGSPLHF
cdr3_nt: TGTGCCTGGGGGCAAATCGGTGGCTCACCCCTCCACTTT